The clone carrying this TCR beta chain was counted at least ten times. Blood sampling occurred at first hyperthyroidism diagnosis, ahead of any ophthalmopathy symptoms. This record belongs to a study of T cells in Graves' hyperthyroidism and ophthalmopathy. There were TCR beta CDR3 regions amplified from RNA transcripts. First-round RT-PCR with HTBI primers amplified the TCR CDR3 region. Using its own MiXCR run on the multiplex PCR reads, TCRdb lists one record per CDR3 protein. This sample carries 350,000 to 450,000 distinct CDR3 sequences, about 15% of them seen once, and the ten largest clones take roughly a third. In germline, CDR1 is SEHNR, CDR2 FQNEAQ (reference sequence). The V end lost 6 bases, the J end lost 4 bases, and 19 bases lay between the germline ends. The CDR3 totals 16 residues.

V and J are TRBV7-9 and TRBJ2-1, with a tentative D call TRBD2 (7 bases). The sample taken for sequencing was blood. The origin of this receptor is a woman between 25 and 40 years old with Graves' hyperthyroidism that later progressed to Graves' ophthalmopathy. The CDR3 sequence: CASRGYGGGRYNEQFF. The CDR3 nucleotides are TGTGCCAGCAGGGGCTATGGGGGCGGGAGATACAATGAGCAGTTCTTC.